This TCR beta chain stems from a study of cytomegalovirus exposure and HLA in healthy donors. Study results and limitations: Cytomegalovirus-associated status was assigned to approximately 160 TCR beta chains. Per published reports, the classifier diagnosed cytomegalovirus status with high specificity and sensitivity.

The CDR3 totals 15 residues. Germline loops: CDR1 LNHDA, CDR2 SQIVND (reference sequence). Trimming took off 3 bases at V and 0 bases at J, with 9 bases between the two ends. Profiled with immunoSEQ multiplex PCR; TCRdb holds only in-frame clones, not every one. The sample includes about 160,000 clones, about nine tenths of them seen just once. As regards this clone: Its antigen remains unknown.

Sequenced material: PBMCs. The chain is built from TRBV19 and TRBJ2-4; D gene ambiguous. The receptor's source is a man aged 18 to 35 in good health and CMV-seropositive. CDR3 DNA: TGTGCCAGTAGTATCACCTGGCTAGCCAAAAACATTCAGTACTTC. Its translation is CASSITWLAKNIQYF.